The 30 T cell receptor beta chains below all came from one sample that was sequenced in a study of T cell repertoires in cytomegalovirus infection. TCRdb itself ran the reads through MiXCR, one entry per CDR3 protein. The data show about 530,000 distinct CDR3 sequences, 26% seen once. Sequencing used PBMCs. The receptors were gathered from a human donor in good health (CMV status not recorded). Some clones in this sample may be carry-over from other donors' samples.

V and J are TRBV5-1 and TRBJ2-7; 7 bases align to TRBD2. The CDR3 length is 14 residues. Germline V CDR1 and CDR2: SGHRS, YFSETQ. The junction had 4 bases not matched to a gene; V was cut back by 1 base and J by 3 bases. CDR3 region: CASSLIAGSYEQYF. Here the CDR3 DNA reads TGCGCCAGCAGCTTGATAGCGGGCAGCTACGAGCAGTACTTC.

Turning to this clonotype: Because the CDR3's place on the DNA is in doubt, the DNA is left out and the CDR3 is given as listed by TCRdb. The chain is built from TRBV6-6 and TRBJ1-2; the D call in the table, TRBD1, was not verified against the DNA. The CDR3 length equals 16 residues, ends included. The germline V gene has CDR1 MNHNY and CDR2 SVGAGI (reference sequence). The CDR3 loop reads CASSSSYRGGNYGYTF.

In this sample, this clonotype turned up many times. The V gene is TRBV7-2, the J gene TRBJ2-1; 9 positions agree with TRBD2. This CDR3 comprises 20 residues. V trimming: 7 bases; J trimming: 9 bases; junction bases outside the gene matches: 28. CDR1 and CDR2 (germline): SGHTA, FQGNSA. The CDR3 protein is CASTVPVGTAARTSEGEQFF. CDR3 DNA: TGTGCCAGCACCGTGCCTGTTGGGACAGCGGCTAGGACTAGCGAGGGTGAGCAGTTCTTC.

This clonotype turned up a few times. The chain joins TRBV5-6 to TRBJ2-1, with 7 bases matching TRBD1. This CDR3 is 16 amino acids long. V lost 4 bases and J lost 6; bases outside the gene matches: 13. Germline CDR1 SGHDT, CDR2 YYEEEE. The CDR3 sequence: CASSPLDLGGLNEQFF. The CDR3 region has the DNA TGTGCCAGCAGCCCCTTGGACTTAGGGGGCCTCAATGAGCAGTTCTTC.

CDR3 protein: CAIGRLTPGDSPLHF. The CDR3 DNA reads as TGTGCCATCGGGCGTCTCACCCCTGGGGATTCACCCCTCCACTTT. The chain recombines TRBV10-3 with TRBJ1-6; D not resolved. The germline V and J ends were trimmed by 8 bases and 8 bases, with 19 bases remaining between them. The CDR3 is made up of 15 amino acids. Germline assignment: CDR1 ENHRY and CDR2 SYGVKD.

The chain links TRBV7-2 to TRBJ2-2, with D perhaps TRBD1 (6 bases). V lost 5 bases and J 1 base, leaving 8 bases between the germline ends. CDR3 size: 14 residues. The germline V gene has CDR1 SGHTA and CDR2 FQGNSA. The CDR3 protein is CASSIQGNTGELFF. For the CDR3, the DNA is TGTGCCAGCAGCATACAGGGGAACACCGGGGAGCTGTTTTTT.

In its sample, this clonotype was seen a few times. CDR3 coding DNA: TGTGCCATTGCCGGGACCTCCTACAATGAGCAGTTCTTC. Amino acid sequence: CAIAGTSYNEQFF. The chain links TRBV10-3 to TRBJ2-1, with D possibly called TRBD1 or TRBD2 (5 bases each). The V and J ends lost 9 bases and 0 bases respectively, with 9 bases between them. Germline loops: CDR1 ENHRY, CDR2 SYGVKD. The length of the CDR3 is 13 residues.

The chain recombines TRBV12-3 or TRBV12-4 with TRBJ2-1, with 8 positions matching TRBD1. Losses at the gene ends were 6 bases for V and 6 bases for J; bases not matched to a gene: 10. The CDR3 totals 15 residues. CDR3 in DNA: TGTGCCAGCAGGTTCCCGGGACAGGCAAGCAATGAGCAGTTCTTC. Translated, it gives CASRFPGQASNEQFF.

The chain recombines TRBV6-5 with TRBJ2-5; D is ambiguous. V shed 2 bases and J shed 1 base, with 8 bases lying between them. Germline CDR1 is MNHEY and CDR2 is SVGAGI. This CDR3 spans 14 amino acids. The CDR3, as DNA: TGTGCCAGCAGTTACCGCCCGGCCCAAGAGACCCAGTACTTC. Translation gives CASSYRPAQETQYF.

This clonotype showed up many times. The chain links TRBV7-2 to TRBJ1-2, with unresolved D. V lost 5 bases and J 2 bases, leaving 15 bases between the germline ends. This CDR3 is built from 15 residues. Germline CDR1 reads SGHTA; CDR2 reads FQGNSA. CDR3 coding DNA: TGTGCCAGCAGCCCCGCCGGACGGGCAAACTATGGCTACACCTTC. This translates into CASSPAGRANYGYTF.

The chain has TRBV7-9 and TRBJ1-3; D uncertain. This CDR3 is built from 14 residues. Trimming left V 4 bases short and J 5 bases short, with 12 bases between. Germline CDR1 is SEHNR and CDR2 is FQNEAQ (reference sequence). The CDR3 is CASSSDLSRNTIYF. Written as DNA, the CDR3 is TGTGCCAGCAGCTCGGACTTGTCTAGAAACACCATATATTTT.

This clonotype occurred many times. The chain recombines TRBV7-2 with TRBJ1-2, with 11 positions matching TRBD1. The CDR3 is 15 residues long. With V trimmed by 9 bases and J by 7 bases, 13 bases remained unmatched. Germline V lookup: CDR1 SGHTA, CDR2 FQGNSA. The DNA for the CDR3 is TGTGCCAGTCCAAGGGACAGGGGGGACTACGGTGGCTACACCTTC. Its protein product is CASPRDRGDYGGYTF.

The chain links TRBV20-1 to TRBJ1-5, with a tentative D call TRBD1 (5 bases). The CDR3 is made up of 16 amino acids. The ends were cut back, 4 bases at V and 1 base at J, with 17 bases in the middle. CDR1 and CDR2 (germline): DFQATT, SNEGSKA (reference sequence). CDR3 nucleotides: TGCAGTGCTATAAGAACCGGGACGGCCAGCAATCAGCCCCAGCATTTT. Protein: CSAIRTGTASNQPQHF.

Only a few counts were recorded for this clonotype. The chain has TRBV30 and TRBJ1-1; perhaps TRBD1 as D (5 bases). Looked up from germline, CDR1 is GTSNPN and CDR2 is SVGIG (reference sequence). The CDR3 has 14 residues. Trimming pared 0 bases from V and 5 bases from J, leaving 13 bases between. In DNA, the CDR3 is TGTGCCTGGAGTGTCGGCACAGGCGGGACTGAAGCTTTCTTT. It translates to CAWSVGTGGTEAFF. The full variable domain, with the rest looked up from reference TRBV30 and TRBJ1-1, is SQTIHQWPATLVQPVGSPLSLECTVEGTSNPNLYWYRQAAGRGLQLLFYSVGIGQISSEVPQNLSASRPQDRQFILSSKKLLLSDSGFYLCAWSVGTGGTEAFFGQGTRLTVV.

This clonotype was seen a few times. The CDR3 nucleotides read TGCGCCAGCAGCCAAGTCGTTGGTGAAGCTTTCTTT. Protein sequence: CASSQVVGEAFF. The rearrangement links TRBV4-1 to TRBJ1-1, with D unresolved. V lost 1 base and J 7 bases, leaving 7 bases between the germline ends. The CDR3 runs 12 residues. Per germline, CDR1 MGHRA and CDR2 YSYEKL.

This chain uses TRBV27 with TRBJ1-2; no clear D. The V and J ends lost 5 bases and 4 bases respectively, with 14 bases between them. CDR3 size: 14 residues. The germline V gene has CDR1 MNHEY and CDR2 SMNVEV (reference sequence). In nucleotides, the CDR3 is TGTGCCAGCAGTGAATTCGACGGAAGCTATGGCTACACCTTC. It encodes CASSEFDGSYGYTF.

V gene TRBV20-1 combines with J gene TRBJ2-7, with 8 bases that match TRBD1. Germline V CDR1 and CDR2: DFQATT, SNEGSKA (reference sequence). This CDR3 contains 15 residues. Trimming at V came to 4 bases and at J to 2 bases, leaving 10 bases not matched to a gene. CDR3 region: CSATSPAQGAYEQYF. CDR3 sequence (DNA): TGCAGTGCTACCTCTCCGGCACAGGGGGCCTACGAGCAGTACTTC.

At least ten counts were recorded for this clonotype. V usage is TRBV7-2 and J usage is TRBJ2-7, with TRBD1 matching 8 bases. The CDR3 is 15 amino acids. Germline V gives CDR1 SGHTA, CDR2 FQGNSA. J was trimmed by 4 bases and V by 6 bases; bases with no gene match: 11. CDR3 sequence reads: CASRHPGQGSYEQYF. The CDR3 nucleotides are TGTGCCAGCAGACATCCCGGACAGGGATCGTACGAGCAGTACTTC.

This clonotype has more than one count but fewer than ten. This chain connects TRBV7-2 to TRBJ1-1; D unresolved. This CDR3 region has 13 residues. CDR1 is SGHTA and CDR2 is FQGNSA in the germline V gene. The germline V and J ends were trimmed by 5 bases and 0 bases, with 7 bases remaining between them. For the CDR3, the DNA is TGTGCCAGCAGCATGAATTTGAACACTGAAGCTTTCTTT. Encoded protein: CASSMNLNTEAFF.

The CDR3: CASRPWLADNEQFF. The CDR3 DNA sequence: TGTGCCAGCCGGCCGTGGCTAGCGGACAATGAGCAGTTCTTC. The V gene is TRBV27, the J gene TRBJ2-1, with TRBD2 matching over 7 bases. CDR1 and CDR2 from the germline V gene are MNHEY and SMNVEV (reference sequence). The ends lost 8 bases at V and 5 bases at J; junction bases unmatched: 9. The CDR3 has 14 amino acids.

The chain uses TRBV6-2 or TRBV6-3 and TRBJ2-5, with D perhaps TRBD2 (7 bases). The CDR3 totals 13 residues. Trimming left V 6 bases short and J 5 bases short, with 13 bases between. Germline values: CDR1 MNHEY, CDR2 SVGEGT. CDR3 nucleotides: TGTGCCAGCAGGCCGGGGGGCATGGAGACCCAGTACTTC. The encoded protein is CASRPGGMETQYF.

This clonotype appeared a few times. This rearrangement joins TRBV12-3 or TRBV12-4 to TRBJ2-3; no firm D call. CDR3 length: 12 residues. Trimming stripped 2 bases from V and 8 bases from J, with 8 bases between. The CDR3 region has the DNA TGTGCCAGCAGTTTATCAAAGTCTACGCAGTATTTT. This encodes CASSLSKSTQYF.

The chain couples TRBV6-2 or TRBV6-3 to TRBJ2-2; 8 nucleotides line up with TRBD1. Germline lookup yields CDR1 MNHEY and CDR2 SVGEGT. V lost 6 bases and J lost 6; bases outside the gene matches: 9. The length of the CDR3 is 15 residues. The CDR3 bases are TGTGCCAGCAGAAGAAACTCAGGGGGCCCCGGGGAGCTGTTTTTT. The encoded protein is CASRRNSGGPGELFF.

This clonotype was found a few times. V usage is TRBV29-1 and J usage is TRBJ2-1; D is possibly TRBD2 (5 bases). Trimming cost V 7 bases and J 0 bases, with 16 bases left between them. This CDR3 comprises 15 residues. Germline CDR1 is SQVTM and CDR2 is ANQGSEA. The CDR3 here is CSGRTLGASYNEQFF. The CDR3 coding sequence is TGCAGCGGCCGTACCTTGGGAGCCTCCTACAATGAGCAGTTCTTC.

This clonotype came up many times. V usage is TRBV7-2 and J usage is TRBJ1-1; TRBD1 matches 9 bases. V dropped 5 bases and J dropped 7; count of bases not matched to a gene: 11. Germline loops: CDR1 SGHTA, CDR2 FQGNSA. There are 15 residues in the CDR3. CDR3 nucleotides: TGTGCCAGCAGCCCCGGGACAGGGCGAAGGGGTGAAGCTTTCTTT. Translated, it gives CASSPGTGRRGEAFF.

There are many counts of this clonotype. The J gene is TRBJ2-1, the V gene TRBV7-2; D may be TRBD2 (5 bases). Per the germline V gene, CDR1 is SGHTA and CDR2 is FQGNSA. Trimming pared 5 bases from V and 2 bases from J, leaving 16 bases between. The CDR3 sequence is 16 residues long. In DNA, the CDR3 is TGTGCCAGCAGCCTCCTGGGCGGGTTCCCCTACAATGAGCAGTTCTTC. This gives the protein CASSLLGGFPYNEQFF.

The chain uses TRBV20-1 and TRBJ2-3, with D possibly matching TRBD1 (5 bases). V was cut by 4 bases and J by 0 bases, with 17 bases left in between. Germline V lookup: CDR1 DFQATT, CDR2 SNEGSKA (reference sequence). This CDR3 comprises 16 residues. The CDR3 loop reads CSANDRRGGSTDTQYF. Written as DNA, the CDR3 is TGCAGTGCTAATGATAGAAGGGGCGGTAGCACAGATACGCAGTATTTT.

This rearrangement joins TRBV20-1 to TRBJ2-2, with 8 nucleotides matching TRBD1. Germline V gives CDR1 DFQATT, CDR2 SNEGSKA (reference sequence). V lost 5 bases, J lost 2 bases, and 4 bases stayed unmatched. The CDR3 contains 14 residues. The CDR3 is CSADRGGNTGELFF. The CDR3 region has the DNA TGCAGTGCTGACAGGGGCGGAAACACCGGGGAGCTGTTTTTT.

This clonotype was counted only a few times. The chain links TRBV20-1 to TRBJ2-5; 11 bases map to TRBD2. J was trimmed by 5 bases and V by 3 bases; bases with no gene match: 5. In germline, CDR1 is DFQATT, CDR2 SNEGSKA (reference sequence). The CDR3 consists of 14 residues. The CDR3 DNA reads TGCAGTGCTAGGAGAGTAGCGGGAGGGGAGACCCAGTACTTC. This codes for CSARRVAGGETQYF.

This sequence joins TRBV10-3 and TRBJ2-1; D perhaps matches TRBD1 (5 bases). The CDR3 length is 16 residues. CDR1 and CDR2 (germline): ENHRY, SYGVKD. Deletions cut 0 bases from V and 10 bases from J, with 19 bases between. CDR3 coding DNA: TGTGCCATCAGTGAGTCGATTGGGGCCAATCTACCGGAGCAGTTCTTC. This gives the protein CAISESIGANLPEQFF.